This is a list of T cell receptor beta chains from one sample in a study of beta chain features in type 1 diabetes. Method: immunoSEQ multiplex PCR; TCRdb's copy keeps in-frame clones and lacks some. Among fewer than 55,000 clones listed, over 40% were seen once. Sample: Tregs from blood. The receptors originated from a man aged 30-40 years with type 1 diabetes. Each CDR3 is given without its conserved first and last residue.

V gene: TRBV2; J gene: TRBJ1-1; CDR3 protein: ASKVSGYTEAF
V gene: TRBV5-4; J gene: TRBJ2-3; CDR3 protein: ASSTFGTSSADTQY
V gene: TRBV9; J gene: TRBJ2-7; CDR3 protein: ASKQNRKSSYEQY
V gene: TRBV5-5; J gene: TRBJ2-2; CDR3 protein: ASSTGQGDTGELF
V gene: TRBV28; J gene: TRBJ2-7; CDR3 protein: ASSILETGRHEQY
V gene: TRBV2; J gene: TRBJ2-7; CDR3 protein: ASSRDSSSYEQY
V gene: TRBV1; J gene: TRBJ2-1; CDR3 protein: TSSLQGREPYNEQF
V gene: TRBV7-9; J gene: TRBJ1-5; CDR3 protein: ASSQDTRGNQPQH
V gene: TRBV28; J gene: TRBJ2-7; CDR3 protein: ASREEGYEQY
V gene: TRBV28; J gene: TRBJ2-2; CDR3 protein: ASSESGRGELF
V gene: TRBV4-1; J gene: TRBJ1-1; CDR3 protein: ASSHNRVVNTEAF
V gene: TRBV18; J gene: TRBJ2-5; CDR3 protein: ASSPGTSGRETQY
V gene: TRBV6-1; J gene: TRBJ2-3; CDR3 protein: ASSQSGESTDTQY
V gene: TRBV28; J gene: TRBJ2-2; CDR3 protein: ASSSGGYGLAGISNTGELF
V gene: TRBV5-1; J gene: TRBJ2-2; CDR3 protein: ASRDTSLTGELF
V gene: TRBV10-3; J gene: TRBJ1-1; CDR3 protein: AISEWRHRGEMNTEAF
V gene: TRBV5-6; J gene: TRBJ1-2; CDR3 protein: ASSLRQGFYGYT
V gene: TRBV5-1; J gene: TRBJ2-7; CDR3 protein: ASSLGLAGGREQY
V gene: TRBV6-5; J gene: TRBJ1-6; CDR3 protein: ASSRRQHQNSPLH
V gene: TRBV1; J gene: TRBJ2-7; CDR3 protein: TSSLARQGCEQY
V gene: TRBV12-2; J gene: TRBJ2-1; CDR3 protein: ASRLTVVYEQF
V gene: TRBV2; J gene: TRBJ2-6; CDR3 protein: ASSLDSSGANVLT
V gene: TRBV27; J gene: TRBJ2-1; CDR3 protein: ASGRLAGGPAEQF
V gene: TRBV2; J gene: TRBJ1-5; CDR3 protein: ASKGGTINQPQH
V gene: TRBV4-2; J gene: TRBJ2-1; CDR3 protein: ASSQELIGEAEQF
V gene: TRBV7-2; J gene: TRBJ1-2; CDR3 protein: ASNYRGTINGYT
V gene: TRBV27; J gene: TRBJ1-2; CDR3 protein: ASSFRRGLNYGYT
V gene: TRBV9; J gene: TRBJ2-7; CDR3 protein: ASSVTDSYEQY
V gene: TRBV29-1; J gene: TRBJ2-1; CDR3 protein: SVVDSGSANEQF
V gene: TRBV2; J gene: TRBJ2-1; CDR3 protein: ASSDRGTGISGEQF
V gene: TRBV15; J gene: TRBJ2-1; CDR3 protein: ATSREPSGGRL
V gene: TRBV5-1; J gene: TRBJ2-7; CDR3 protein: ASSLTGVGYEQY
V gene: TRBV10-3; J gene: TRBJ1-3; CDR3 protein: AISEAGSGNTIY
V gene: TRBV7-9; J gene: TRBJ2-7; CDR3 protein: ASSEREGPTTQY
V gene: TRBV28; J gene: TRBJ1-1; CDR3 protein: ASSLGGNRPVEAF
V gene: TRBV27; J gene: TRBJ2-3; CDR3 protein: ASSFIKARGGAVGDTQY
V gene: TRBV28; J gene: TRBJ1-2; CDR3 protein: ASTLGSMGHRYGYT
V gene: TRBV7-3; J gene: TRBJ2-2; CDR3 protein: ASSLSHPGELF
V gene: TRBV10-3; J gene: TRBJ2-3; CDR3 protein: AISRTSASTDTQY
V gene: TRBV4-1; J gene: TRBJ2-7; CDR3 protein: ASSTTEGLEQY
V gene: TRBV5-6; J gene: TRBJ2-1; CDR3 protein: ASSLAGGTSNEQF
V gene: TRBV29-1; J gene: TRBJ1-2; CDR3 protein: SVLAGQRNYGYT
V gene: TRBV4-1; J gene: TRBJ2-2; CDR3 protein: ASSQERGSGELF
V gene: TRBV7-2; J gene: TRBJ2-1; CDR3 protein: ASSFSGGSYNEQF
V gene: TRBV7-2; J gene: TRBJ2-7; CDR3 protein: ASSLNRGSDEQY
V gene: TRBV18; J gene: TRBJ2-1; CDR3 protein: ASSPQRLAGTNEQF
V gene: TRBV28; J gene: TRBJ2-7; CDR3 protein: ASSLIGTAFTYEQY
V gene: TRBV6-4; J gene: TRBJ2-1; CDR3 protein: ASSVLAADYNEQF
V gene: TRBV7-9; J gene: TRBJ2-2; CDR3 protein: ASSLAGLRELF
V gene: TRBV11-2; J gene: TRBJ2-7; CDR3 protein: ASSYNPTYSYEQY
V gene: TRBV5-1; J gene: TRBJ2-2; CDR3 protein: ASSLDGTRPGELF
V gene: TRBV21-1; J gene: TRBJ2-7; CDR3 protein: ASSGRGLGEQY